This T cell receptor beta chain appears in the sequencing data of a study of cytomegalovirus exposure and HLA in healthy donors. The PCR was carried out with 60 Vbeta primers and 13 Jbeta primers. Profiled with immunoSEQ multiplex PCR; TCRdb holds only in-frame clones, not every one. There are around 100,000 clones in the sample; about 75% occur only once, and 10% lies in the top ten. In germline, CDR1 is SGHRS, CDR2 YFSETQ. This CDR3 region has 14 residues. Trimming took off 2 bases at V and 6 bases at J, with 11 bases between the two ends. The V gene is TRBV5-1, the J gene TRBJ2-2, with D possibly matching TRBD1 (5 bases). Sequencing input: PBMCs. This sequence originates from a man aged 45-65 years in good health and CMV-seronegative. This CDR3 is CASSFTQGPGELFF. The CDR3 coding sequence is TGCGCCAGCAGCTTTACCCAGGGCCCCGGGGAGCTGTTTTTT.